The clone carrying this TCR beta chain was recorded a few times. Its antigen is not known. Germline loops: CDR1 MNHNS, CDR2 SASEGT. The V gene lost 6 bases and the J gene lost 5 bases, with 7 bases spanning the gap. CDR3 size: 12 residues. This specimen comes from a study of quantifying T cell responses using KT2 cells. The overall study: TCR alpha and beta constant-region primers primed reverse transcription of RNA. The study, taken as a whole, reports: Counts of KT2 alpha and beta sequences rose linearly with the number of KT2 cells added.

Known numbers of the T cell clone KT2 were added to PBMC. A range of KT2-to-PBMC ratios was made using fixed PBMC numbers. A single-stranded UMI oligo with SP2 sequence was ligated to cDNA 3' ends. First-round PCR used 3 to 4 cycles and beta primers RC1.1 and RC1.2 covering TRBC1 and TRBC2. Starting with the second PCR, alpha and beta TCR chains went through separate processing. TCRdb passed the UMI-ligation and nested PCR reads through MiXCR, listing each CDR3 protein once. The sample shows 40,000 to 50,000 distinct CDR3 sequences, about a sixth of them seen only once. The V and J genes are TRBV6-1 and TRBJ2-2; TRBD1 is a possible D gene (6 bases). Sequencing was performed on PBMCs spiked with cells of the T cell clone KT2. The clonotype originates from a human donor. CDR3 sequence reads: CASRQGTGELFF. CDR3 coding DNA: TGTGCCAGCAGACAGGGAACCGGGGAGCTGTTTTTT.